The T cell receptor beta chain under discussion was sequenced for a study of regulatory T cells in long-lasting Graves disease. The time point: newly diagnosed GD, antithyroid drugs for less than 3 months. From RNA extracted from PBMCs, the TCR library was made. This clonotype was recorded at least ten times. Its antigen is unidentified. Arm-PCR with iRepertoire HTBI primers amplified the CDR3 regions for these TCR beta libraries. MiXCR, applied by TCRdb to the multiplex PCR reads, yields one record per CDR3 protein. The data show over 300,000 distinct CDR3 sequences, with about 14% seen just once and 22% held by the top ten. After removal of 5 bases from V and 1 base from J, the junction contained 10 bases not matched to a gene. The CDR3 loop spans 17 amino acids. Germline V gene lookup returns CDR1 SGHAT and CDR2 FQNNGV. Broader study findings: Shared public clonotypes totalled a few thousand in persistent patients, compared with about 990 in new patients.

The receptor was derived from a female donor with Graves disease. The sequencing here drew on peripheral blood mononuclear cells (PBMCs), taken at new diagnosis, from a patient treated with antithyroid drugs. The J gene is TRBJ2-1, the V gene TRBV11-2; 8 bases align to TRBD1. The CDR3 DNA follows: TGTGCCAGCAGCCACTACCTTGGGACAGGATCCTACAATGAGCAGTTCTTC. Translating it yields CASSHYLGTGSYNEQFF. Full variable domain (outside the CDR3, taken from reference TRBV11-2 and TRBJ2-1): EAGVAQSPRYKIIEKRQSVAFWCNPISGHATLYWYQQILGQGPKLLIQFQNNGVVDDSQLPKDRFSAERLKGVDSTLKIQPAKLEDSAVYLCASSHYLGTGSYNEQFFGPGTRLTVL.